This is a list of T cell receptor beta chains from one sample in a study of blood T cell repertoires in COVID-19. TCRdb's copy holds only in-frame clones and misses some; the assay was immunoSEQ multiplex PCR. In the table there are some 300,000 clones, around 84% of which are singletons. The sample comprised PBMCs or T cells enriched from blood (not recorded which). The receptors were sampled from a man between 25 and 39 years old who had recovered from COVID-19. Both conserved end residues are trimmed from each CDR3. Where a row states a size, it is once, few, many or the class of an expanded clone; other rows omit it.

clone_size	v_call	j_call	cdr3_aa
NA	TRBV5-5	TRBJ1-4	ASSLVNEKLF
NA	TRBV2	TRBJ1-6	ASSVRDRVSPLH
once	TRBV5-1	TRBJ2-3	ASSPSRTSGVTDTQY
NA	TRBV9	TRBJ2-3	ASSPRETGTYADTQY
NA	TRBV21-1	TRBJ1-1	ATSTGKGNTEAF
few	TRBV9	TRBJ2-1	ASSRQGAQTYNEQF
NA	TRBV4-1	TRBJ1-3	ASSQEITGSMNTIY
few	TRBV4-1	TRBJ2-7	ASSQDKLAGREQY
NA	TRBV19	TRBJ1-1	ASSTGLANTEAF
NA	TRBV5-1	TRBJ2-1	ASSLATAGGYNEQF
NA	TRBV7-8	TRBJ1-1	ASSVLTGTGLPHAGNTEAF
NA	TRBV6-2/TRBV6-3	TRBJ2-7	ASSRSSYEQY
NA	TRBV27	TRBJ2-3	ASSLYLAGGSTDTQY
NA	TRBV6-5	TRBJ2-1	ASSAGPRNEQF
NA	TRBV7-6	TRBJ2-1	ASSLEQRTYNEQF
NA	TRBV5-4	TRBJ1-2	ASSPRDSVLPYGYT
NA	TRBV28	TRBJ1-4	ASSSPARGEKLF
NA	TRBV2	TRBJ2-7	ASSTPGTGGSYEQY
few	TRBV6-1	TRBJ1-1	ASSEALQGRTEAF
NA	TRBV5-8	TRBJ1-2	ASSPRTGTNYGYT
NA	TRBV19	TRBJ1-1	ASSFTGTAEAF
NA	TRBV7-2	TRBJ2-5	ASSLGGGGETQY
NA	TRBV3-1/TRBV3-2	TRBJ2-3	ASSLAASTDTQY
NA	TRBV15	TRBJ1-5	ATSRDHSGGNQPQH
NA	TRBV28	TRBJ2-2	ASRTQNTGELF
NA	TRBV6-1	TRBJ2-5	ASSDKYGGRETQY
NA	TRBV7-6	TRBJ2-2	ASSERPGQNTGELF
NA	TRBV11-1	TRBJ2-1	ASSYGTSPLRNEQF
NA	TRBV7-9	TRBJ1-3	ASSPTQGTIY
NA	TRBV20-1	TRBJ2-5	SASFEYQETQY
NA	TRBV6-4	TRBJ2-3	ASSDSGTSGTDTQY
NA	TRBV19	TRBJ1-5	ASARTGSNQPQH
NA	TRBV4-2	TRBJ2-3	ASSQQTSGTDTQY
NA	TRBV2	TRBJ1-5	ASSDPRDRGPQPQH
few	TRBV7-8	TRBJ2-2	ASSSMSTSGSTGELF
NA	TRBV19	TRBJ1-1	ASSTLGQTTEAF
NA	TRBV7-2	TRBJ2-3	ASTREHTDTQY
NA	TRBV5-1	TRBJ1-2	ASSLDQGSDYGYT
NA	TRBV29-1	TRBJ2-2	SVLEQGRVGELF
NA	TRBV28	TRBJ2-2	ASSSIHLTSGGHTGELF
few	TRBV6-5	TRBJ1-1	ASSPTGRTEAF
NA	TRBV28	TRBJ1-1	ASSLGQGGSRQAF
NA	TRBV5-8	TRBJ2-3	ASSTTTSYGLTQY
NA	TRBV5-5	TRBJ1-2	ASSLVGQGVIYGYT
NA	TRBV24-1	TRBJ1-4	ATSDSGTANEKLF
NA	TRBV19	TRBJ1-5	ASRIADRGSLKPQH
NA	TRBV28	TRBJ1-2	ASRGSGTGDLLFGYT
NA	TRBV5-1	TRBJ1-1	ASSPGHGPNTEAF
NA	TRBV6-1	TRBJ1-3	ASSEARGVL
NA	TRBV6-6	TRBJ2-1	ASSYAGGNYDEQF
NA	TRBV6-5	TRBJ1-2	ASRQPGTGEGGYT
NA	TRBV6-5	TRBJ1-2	ASRQGGQLSYGYT
once	TRBV30	TRBJ2-5	AWSSGRAQETQY
NA	TRBV3-1/TRBV3-2	TRBJ1-2	ASSQEGAGYT